These T cell receptor beta chains were read from a single sample in a study of blood T cell repertoires in COVID-19. Assay used: immunoSEQ multiplex PCR; TCRdb lists only in-frame clones, some missing. The sample lists about 200,000 clones, approximately 83% occurring once. The specimen was PBMCs or T cells enriched from blood (not recorded which). The receptors originated from a middle-aged man who had recovered from COVID-19. The CDR3 runs from the conserved cysteine through the conserved F or W. D genes are given only for firm matches. Clone size is stated in some rows and not others, as once, few, many or a class when expanded.

V,J,size,D,DNA,CDR3
TRBV11-2,TRBJ1-2,NA,NA,TGTGCCAGCAGCTTAGGTCCAGGTATCAACTATGGCTACACCTTC,CASSLGPGINYGYTF
TRBV6-1,TRBJ2-5,few,NA,TGTGCCAGCAGTGAGGGGACACCACCCTATTCTACCCAGTACTTC,CASSEGTPPYSTQYF
TRBV6-4,TRBJ2-3,once,TRBD2,TGTGCCAGCAGTACCGGGGGGGGAGGTTTGGATACGCAGTATTTT,CASSTGGGGLDTQYF
TRBV30,TRBJ2-3,NA,TRBD2,TGTGCCTGGACGCGGGGGGGGGCAGATACGCAGTATTTT,CAWTRGGADTQYF
TRBV6-6,TRBJ1-1,few,NA,TGTGCCAGCAGTTATCAGACCTCTGAGAAGGGGACTGAAGCTTTCTTT,CASSYQTSEKGTEAFF
TRBV6-2/TRBV6-3,TRBJ2-5,NA,NA,TGTGCCAGCAGTTACGGGACAAGCGGCTTGGAGACCCAGTACTTC,CASSYGTSGLETQYF
TRBV28,TRBJ2-7,NA,TRBD2,TGTGCCAGCATCACTAGCGGGGGCCAAGGGGGCTCCTACGAGCAGTACTTC,CASITSGGQGGSYEQYF
TRBV28,TRBJ1-1,NA,NA,TGTGCCAGCATGAGGGCGGGACGGACTGAAGCTTTCTTT,CASMRAGRTEAFF
TRBV6-1,TRBJ2-5,NA,TRBD2,TGTGCCAGCAGTGAATTCGGGACTAGCGGTATGGAGACCCAGTACTTC,CASSEFGTSGMETQYF
TRBV18,TRBJ2-5,NA,TRBD1,TGTGCCAGCTCAAGAGTCAGGGGGCAAGAGACCCAGTACTTC,CASSRVRGQETQYF
TRBV12-3/TRBV12-4,TRBJ1-2,NA,NA,TGTGCCAGCAGATACAGATATGGCTACACCTTC,CASRYRYGYTF
TRBV11-2,TRBJ1-2,NA,TRBD1,TGTGCCAGCAGCTCTTTGTATTCAGGGGGGTTGAATGGCTACACCTTC,CASSSLYSGGLNGYTF
TRBV6-6,TRBJ2-4,NA,NA,TGTGCCAGCAGCTCCAAGGGGTGGATTCAGTACTTC,CASSSKGWIQYF
TRBV15,TRBJ1-4,NA,TRBD1,TGTGCCACCAGCAGAGATCCAAAAGGACAGGTCTCTAATGAAAAACTGTTTTTT,CATSRDPKGQVSNEKLFF
TRBV24-1,TRBJ1-4,few,NA,TGTGCCACCAGTGATTACGGTGAAAAACTGTTTTTT,CATSDYGEKLFF
TRBV5-1,TRBJ1-4,NA,NA,TGCGCCAGCAGCACCTGGGGACAAACTAATGAAAAACTGTTTTTT,CASSTWGQTNEKLFF
TRBV19,TRBJ1-3,NA,NA,TGTGCCAGTAGTGCCCGGGTAACTGGAAACACCATATATTTT,CASSARVTGNTIYF
TRBV3-1/TRBV3-2,TRBJ2-1,NA,NA,TGTGCCAGCGGCAGGGGTAACAATGAGCAGTTCTTC,CASGRGNNEQFF
TRBV19,TRBJ2-7,NA,TRBD1,TGTGCCAGTAGTTGGGACAGTTCCTACGAGCAGTACTTC,CASSWDSSYEQYF
TRBV6-5,TRBJ1-4,NA,TRBD1,TGTGCCAGCAGTCACAGGGGTGCAACTAATGAAAAACTGTTTTTT,CASSHRGATNEKLFF
TRBV4-2,TRBJ1-2,NA,TRBD1,TGTGCCAGCAGCGAATGGACAGGGGGTAATGGCTACACCTTC,CASSEWTGGNGYTF
TRBV6-5,TRBJ1-2,NA,TRBD1,TGTGCCAGCAGGCCCGGACAGGGAGGGAGTGGCTACACCTTC,CASRPGQGGSGYTF
TRBV29-1,TRBJ1-6,NA,NA,TGCAGCGTCGCGACAGGACCTAATTCACCCCTCCACTTT,CSVATGPNSPLHF
TRBV12-5,TRBJ1-1,NA,TRBD1,TGTGCTAGTGGCCAGACAGGGAATCGAGCTTTCTTT,CASGQTGNRAFF
TRBV15,TRBJ1-4,NA,NA,TGTGCCACCAGCAGGGCCCCCCAGGCAACTAATGAAAAACTGTTTTTT,CATSRAPQATNEKLFF
TRBV30,TRBJ1-6,NA,NA,TGTGCCTGGAGTGTACAACAGAGCTCCTATAATTCACCCCTCCACTTT,CAWSVQQSSYNSPLHF
TRBV5-8,TRBJ1-1,NA,NA,TGTGCCAGCAGCTGGAGGGGGAACACTGAAGCTTTCTTT,CASSWRGNTEAFF
TRBV2,TRBJ1-4,NA,TRBD1,TGTGCCAGCCAATTTACAGGGGCAGCTAATGAAAAACTGTTTTTT,CASQFTGAANEKLFF
TRBV21-1,TRBJ1-3,once,NA,TGTGCCAGCAGCCAGGGACAGGGGAGGAACACCATATATTTT,CASSQGQGRNTIYF
TRBV30,TRBJ1-1,NA,TRBD1,TGTGCCTGGAGTCCCCCCCGGACAGGGCTCGACACTGAAGCTTTCTTT,CAWSPPRTGLDTEAFF
TRBV28,TRBJ1-1,NA,NA,TGTGCCAGCAGTTTAGAGGTGAACACTGAAGCTTTCTTT,CASSLEVNTEAFF
TRBV12-3/TRBV12-4,TRBJ1-2,NA,TRBD1,TGTGCCAGCACTCCCGGGACAGACTATGGCTACACCTTC,CASTPGTDYGYTF
TRBV5-1,TRBJ1-1,NA,TRBD1,TGCGCCAGCGGACAGAACAGGGGGGCTACTGAAGCTTTCTTT,CASGQNRGATEAFF
TRBV30,TRBJ1-6,once,NA,TGTGCCTGGACAAATACCATTTGGGGACACTCACCCCTCCACTTT,CAWTNTIWGHSPLHF
TRBV5-6,TRBJ1-2,NA,NA,TGTGCCAGCAGCTTGCGGCAGGGGTATGGCTACACCTTC,CASSLRQGYGYTF
TRBV18,TRBJ1-2,NA,NA,TGTGCCAGCTCACTAAACAGGGTCCGGGACTATGGCTACACCTTC,CASSLNRVRDYGYTF
TRBV28,TRBJ1-5,NA,TRBD1,TGTGCCAGCGGGGAACAGGGGGCGCAGCATCAGCCCCAGCATTTT,CASGEQGAQHQPQHF
TRBV15,TRBJ1-3,few,NA,TGTGCCACCAGGGACAGCTCTGGAAACACCATATATTTT,CATRDSSGNTIYF
TRBV7-9,TRBJ1-2,few,NA,TGTGCCAGCAGCTTCAGTGGAGCTAACTATGGCTACACCTTC,CASSFSGANYGYTF
TRBV28,TRBJ1-3,NA,NA,TGTGCCAGCAGTTTAGGGCAGGTCGGCTCTGGAAACACCATATATTTT,CASSLGQVGSGNTIYF
TRBV10-3,TRBJ1-1,NA,TRBD1,TGTGCCATCGGGACAGGGGGCGGCACTGAAGCTTTCTTT,CAIGTGGGTEAFF
TRBV25-1,TRBJ1-1,few,NA,TGTGCCAGCAGCCGACTCGAAGGCACTGAAGCTTTCTTT,CASSRLEGTEAFF
TRBV30,TRBJ2-5,NA,TRBD1,TGTGCCTGGAGTGTACAGGGGCAAGAGACCCAGTACTTC,CAWSVQGQETQYF
TRBV7-9,TRBJ2-1,NA,TRBD1,TGTGCCAGCGGCGGACAGGGATCCTACAATGAGCAGTTCTTC,CASGGQGSYNEQFF
TRBV2,TRBJ2-7,NA,TRBD1,TGTGCCAGCTCAACGGACAGGGGGCGCCGCGAGCAGTACTTC,CASSTDRGRREQYF